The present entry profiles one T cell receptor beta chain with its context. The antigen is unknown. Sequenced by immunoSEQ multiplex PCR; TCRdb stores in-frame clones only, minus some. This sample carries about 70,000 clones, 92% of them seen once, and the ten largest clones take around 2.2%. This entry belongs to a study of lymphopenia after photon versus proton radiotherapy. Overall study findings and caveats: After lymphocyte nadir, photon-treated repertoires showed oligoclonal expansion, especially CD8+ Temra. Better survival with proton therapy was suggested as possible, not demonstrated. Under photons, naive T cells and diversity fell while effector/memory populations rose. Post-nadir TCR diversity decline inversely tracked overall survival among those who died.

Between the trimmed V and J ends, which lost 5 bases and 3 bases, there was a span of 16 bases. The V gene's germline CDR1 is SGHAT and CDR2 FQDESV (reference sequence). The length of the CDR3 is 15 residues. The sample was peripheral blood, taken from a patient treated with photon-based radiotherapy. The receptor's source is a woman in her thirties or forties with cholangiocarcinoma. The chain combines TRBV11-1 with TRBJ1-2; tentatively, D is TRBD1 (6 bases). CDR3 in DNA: TGTGCCAGCAGCCCGAGCCCAGGGGATCACTATGGCTACACCTTC. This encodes CASSPSPGDHYGYTF.